These T cell receptor beta chains were read from a single sample in a study of cytomegalovirus exposure and HLA in healthy donors. TCRdb's copy holds only in-frame clones and misses some; the assay was immunoSEQ multiplex PCR. The sample contains about 110,000 clones, roughly 83% of which appear only once. The specimen sequenced was PBMCs. Source of these receptors: a woman aged 18-29 years in good health and CMV-seropositive. Each CDR3 is given with its conserved first and last residue. Each record gives: J gene, V gene, D gene, CDR3 DNA, CDR3 protein. D genes are given only for firm matches.

J gene: TRBJ1-1; V gene: TRBV10-1; D gene: NA; CDR3 DNA: TGCGCCAGCAGTGAGTCCCGGGCAGGCGGCGGGGAAGAAGCTTTCTTT; CDR3 protein: CASSESRAGGGEEAFF
J gene: TRBJ2-5; V gene: TRBV11-2; D gene: NA; CDR3 DNA: TGTGCCAGCAGCTTGCCGGTACTGCGGGAGACCCAGTACTTC; CDR3 protein: CASSLPVLRETQYF
J gene: TRBJ2-3; V gene: TRBV9; D gene: TRBD2; CDR3 DNA: TGTGCCAGCAGTTGGACTAGCGGGAAGACAGATACGCAGTATTTT; CDR3 protein: CASSWTSGKTDTQYF
J gene: TRBJ2-7; V gene: TRBV7-9; D gene: NA; CDR3 DNA: TGTGCCAGCAGCCTCTCACGAGGGACAAACGAGCAGTACTTC; CDR3 protein: CASSLSRGTNEQYF
J gene: TRBJ2-5; V gene: TRBV9; D gene: TRBD1; CDR3 DNA: TGTGCCAGCAGCGTAGAAGGGACAGGGAAAGAGACCCAGTACTTC; CDR3 protein: CASSVEGTGKETQYF
J gene: TRBJ2-5; V gene: TRBV5-6; D gene: TRBD2; CDR3 DNA: TGTGCCAGCAGCTTGGTAACTAGCGGGAAAGGTGCAGAGACCCAGTACTTC; CDR3 protein: CASSLVTSGKGAETQYF
J gene: TRBJ2-1; V gene: TRBV4-1; D gene: TRBD2; CDR3 DNA: TGCGCCAGCAGCCCTGCACTAGCGGGGATACTCTCCTACAATGAGCAGTTCTTC; CDR3 protein: CASSPALAGILSYNEQFF
J gene: TRBJ2-7; V gene: TRBV5-1; D gene: TRBD1; CDR3 DNA: TGCGCCAGCAGCTCGGACAGGGGGCGGCAGGTATACGAGCAGTACTTC; CDR3 protein: CASSSDRGRQVYEQYF
J gene: TRBJ2-5; V gene: TRBV25-1; D gene: TRBD1; CDR3 DNA: TGTGCCAGCAGTTTGGACAGGGGGACCCAGTACTTC; CDR3 protein: CASSLDRGTQYF
J gene: TRBJ1-1; V gene: TRBV5-4; D gene: NA; CDR3 DNA: TGTGCCAGCAGCTTGGCAGGGAGGTACACTGAAGCTTTCTTT; CDR3 protein: CASSLAGRYTEAFF